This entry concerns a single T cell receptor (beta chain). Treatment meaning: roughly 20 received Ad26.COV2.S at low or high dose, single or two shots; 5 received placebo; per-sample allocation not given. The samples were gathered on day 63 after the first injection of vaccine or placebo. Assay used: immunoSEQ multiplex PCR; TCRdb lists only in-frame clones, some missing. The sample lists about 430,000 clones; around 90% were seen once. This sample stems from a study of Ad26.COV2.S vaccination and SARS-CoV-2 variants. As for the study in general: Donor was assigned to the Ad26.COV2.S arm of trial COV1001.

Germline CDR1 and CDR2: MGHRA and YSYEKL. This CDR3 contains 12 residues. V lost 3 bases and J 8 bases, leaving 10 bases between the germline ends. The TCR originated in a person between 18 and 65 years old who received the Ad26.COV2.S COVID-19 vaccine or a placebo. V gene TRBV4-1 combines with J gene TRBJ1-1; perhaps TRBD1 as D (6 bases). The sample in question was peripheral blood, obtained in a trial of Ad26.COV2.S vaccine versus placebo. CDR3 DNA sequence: TGCGCCAGCAGCCATGACAGGACGGAAGCTTTCTTT. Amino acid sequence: CASSHDRTEAFF.